This TCR beta chain stems from a study of blood T cell repertoires in COVID-19. The wider study: PBMCs, B-cell-depleted T cells, or T cells provided the cDNA or gDNA that made up the material.

As processed by the authors: Amplification from reference gene primers served as the basis for estimated nucleated cell counts. Assay: immunoSEQ multiplex PCR; the TCRdb copy retains only in-frame clones and omits some. The V and J calls and clone size come from that table; D and trimming were worked out from the DNA. The sample records roughly 75,000 clones, 75% to 95% being singletons. After removal of 6 bases from V and 1 base from J, the junction contained 8 bases not matched to a gene. The V gene's germline CDR1 is ENHRY and CDR2 SYGVKD. The CDR3 runs to 15 residues. Sequenced input: peripheral blood. J is TRBJ1-1 and V is TRBV10-3; 7 bases are shared with TRBD1. The receptor was derived from a human donor in a cohort sampled during active COVID-19. CDR3 loop: CAIRPTGMGNTEAFF. CDR3 DNA sequence: TGTGCCATCAGGCCGACAGGGATGGGGAACACTGAAGCTTTCTTT.